Following are 16 T cell receptor beta chains from one sample sequenced in a study of T cells in Graves' hyperthyroidism and ophthalmopathy. Amplification yielded TCR beta CDR3 regions, with RNA transcripts as the source. First-round RT-PCR of the TCR CDR3 relied on the HTBI primer set. TCRdb recomputed calls from the multiplex PCR reads with MiXCR, one row per CDR3 protein. The repertoire holds some 620,000 distinct CDR3 sequences, around 15% seen once, with around 3.9% in the top ten. Sequencing was carried out using blood. The receptors were gathered from a woman aged 25 to 45 with Graves' hyperthyroidism.

The chain recombines TRBV7-8 with TRBJ1-4; D may be TRBD1 (5 bases). The V gene lost 6 bases and the J gene lost 3 bases, with 11 bases spanning the gap. The CDR3 totals 14 residues. Per germline, CDR1 SGHVS and CDR2 FQNEAQ. CDR3 protein: CASRPRVANEKLFF. DNA of the CDR3: TGTGCCAGCAGGCCCAGGGTGGCTAATGAAAAACTGTTTTTT.

V usage is TRBV3-1 and J usage is TRBJ2-1, with D possibly being TRBD2 (5 bases). CDR3 length equals 14 residues. Trimming stripped 0 bases from V and 9 bases from J, with 12 bases between. From germline, CDR1 is LGHDT and CDR2 YNNKEL (reference sequence). This CDR3 reads CASSQEPEGREQFF. The CDR3 nucleotides read TGTGCCAGCAGCCAAGAACCCGAGGGCCGTGAGCAGTTCTTC.

This clonotype was recorded at least ten times. The chain employs TRBV20-1 and TRBJ1-1; D might be TRBD1 (5 bases). This CDR3 is built from 13 residues. V dropped 4 bases and J dropped 2 bases, with 11 bases sitting between them. Germline loops: CDR1 DFQATT, CDR2 SNEGSKA (reference sequence). CDR3 in DNA: TGCAGTGCTATTTGGACAACAAACACTGAAGCTTTCTTT. It encodes CSAIWTTNTEAFF.

A note on this clonotype: Given a much more abundant clone one base away, this may be a read error. CDR3 region: CSARVGGALNEQFF. Written as DNA, the CDR3 is TGCAGTGCTAGAGTAGGGGGCGCGCTCAATGAGCAGTTCTTC. This chain uses TRBV20-1 with TRBJ2-1, with TRBD1 identical over 7 bases. The CDR3 covers 14 residues. Trimming took 1 base from V and 6 from J; bases not matched to a gene: 6. Germline V gene lookup returns CDR1 DFQATT and CDR2 SNEGSKA (reference sequence).

At least ten counts were recorded for this clonotype. V gene TRBV20-1 combines with J gene TRBJ2-2, with 7 bases that match TRBD1. Trimming at V came to 7 bases and at J to 5 bases, leaving 7 bases not matched to a gene. CDR3 size: 13 residues. CDR1 and CDR2 from the germline V gene are DFQATT and SNEGSKA (reference sequence). This CDR3 is CSGGQVDTGELFF. The CDR3 DNA reads TGCAGTGGAGGACAGGTCGATACCGGGGAGCTGTTTTTT.

The rearrangement uses TRBV20-1 and TRBJ2-1; no reliable D call. Trimming removed 5 bases from V and 6 bases from J, with 20 bases in between. This CDR3 is 15 amino acids long. Germline V gives CDR1 DFQATT, CDR2 SNEGSKA (reference sequence). DNA for the CDR3: TGCAGTGCTGAGTGGGGTCATATCCTTCTCAATGAGCAGTTCTTC. It codes for CSAEWGHILLNEQFF.

The sample holds a few counts of this clonotype. Germline is not matched at one junction end, which may reflect a read error. The J gene is TRBJ2-3, the V gene TRBV27, with 8 bases identical to TRBD1. This CDR3 region has 13 residues. Germline assignment: CDR1 MNHEY and CDR2 SMNVEV (reference sequence). The DNA of the CDR3 is TGTGCCAGCAAAGGACAGGGAACAGATACGCGGTATTTT. It specifies CASKGQGTDTRYF.

This chain joins TRBV3-1 and TRBJ1-4; D not certain. The germline V gene encodes CDR1 LGHDT and CDR2 YNNKEL (reference sequence). Trimming left V 1 base short and J 4 bases short, with 7 bases between. The CDR3 has 14 amino acids. In DNA, the CDR3 is TGTGCCAGCAGCCAAGGGCACGGTAATGAAAAACTGTTTTTT. It encodes CASSQGHGNEKLFF. Full variable domain (outside the CDR3, taken from reference TRBV3-1 and TRBJ1-4): DTAVSQTPKYLVTQMGNDKSIKCEQNLGHDTMYWYKQDSKKFLKIMFSYNNKELIINETVPNRFSPKSPDKAHLNLHINSLELGDSAVYFCASSQGHGNEKLFFGSGTQLSVL.

This clonotype was seen just once. The V gene is TRBV10-3, the J gene TRBJ2-1, with D perhaps matching TRBD2 (6 bases). CDR3 length equals 13 residues. Trimming took off 10 bases at V and 8 bases at J, with 18 bases between the two ends. Germline CDR1 is ENHRY and CDR2 is SYGVKD. CDR3 coding DNA: TGTGCCACTAGCGATAACCCCGGGGATGAGCAGTTCTTC. Translated, it gives CATSDNPGDEQFF.

The rearrangement uses TRBV27 and TRBJ1-4; no definite D call. This CDR3 comprises 15 residues. Germline V CDR1 and CDR2: MNHEY, SMNVEV (reference sequence). V shed 5 bases and J shed 3 bases, with 13 bases lying between them. For the CDR3, the DNA is TGTGCCAGCAGTCCCTACAGCGGAGCTAATGAAAAACTGTTTTTT. It translates to CASSPYSGANEKLFF.

In its sample, this clonotype was seen many times. The J gene is TRBJ1-2, the V gene TRBV7-3; D is possibly TRBD1 (5 bases). CDR1 SGHTA and CDR2 FQGTGA come from the germline V gene. The germline V and J ends were trimmed by 8 bases and 2 bases, with 15 bases remaining between them. The CDR3 loop spans 14 amino acids. In DNA form, the CDR3 reads TGTGCCAGCGCGGAGGGGCATCCGAACTATGGCTACACCTTC. Its translation is CASAEGHPNYGYTF. Full variable domain (remainder filled in from reference TRBV7-3 and TRBJ1-2): GAGVSQTPSNKVTEKGKYVELRCDPISGHTALYWYRQSLGQGPEFLIYFQGTGAADDSGLPNDRFFAVRPEGSVSTLKIQRTERGDSAVYLCASAEGHPNYGYTFGSGTRLTVV.

The chain has TRBV10-3 and TRBJ2-7; possible D gene TRBD2, 6 bases. The germline V gene has CDR1 ENHRY and CDR2 SYGVKD. V lost 0 bases and J lost 2, with 14 bases in between. This CDR3 spans 16 amino acids. The CDR3 spells CAISESRDLPAYEQYF. CDR3 in DNA: TGTGCCATCAGTGAGTCCCGGGACTTGCCCGCCTACGAGCAGTACTTC.

This clonotype was counted at least ten times. The CDR3 sequence is CASSSEAGSGIQYF. CDR3 sequence (DNA): TGTGCCAGCAGCAGTGAAGCGGGTTCGGGCATTCAGTACTTC. The rearrangement uses TRBV28 and TRBJ2-4, with a possible D match to TRBD2 (6 bases). V was pared by 6 bases and J by 9 bases, with 18 bases between. The CDR3 contains 14 residues. CDR1 MDHEN and CDR2 SYDVKM come from the germline V gene.

This clonotype was counted a few times. This rearrangement joins TRBV7-2 to TRBJ1-5; 7 bases fit TRBD1. Germline assignment: CDR1 SGHTA and CDR2 FQGNSA. Trimming at V came to 6 bases and at J to 6 bases, leaving 8 bases not matched to a gene. The CDR3 sequence is 14 residues long. CDR3 amino acids: CASRRDSFGQPQHF. CDR3 sequence (DNA): TGTGCCAGCAGAAGGGACAGTTTCGGTCAGCCCCAGCATTTT.

The genes are TRBV19 and TRBJ2-3; 12 nucleotides align to TRBD2. This CDR3 is built from 18 residues. Germline assignment: CDR1 LNHDA and CDR2 SQIVND (reference sequence). The junction had 15 bases not matched to a gene; V was cut back by 7 bases and J by 4 bases. This CDR3 is CASTPHFTTSGSSDTQYF. The CDR3 DNA reads as TGTGCCAGTACGCCTCACTTTACGACTAGCGGGAGCTCAGATACGCAGTATTTT.

This rearrangement joins TRBV11-2 to TRBJ1-3; D perhaps matches TRBD1 (5 bases). The CDR3 consists of 16 residues. Trimming pared 2 bases from V and 0 bases from J, leaving 11 bases between. CDR1 SGHAT and CDR2 FQNNGV come from the germline V gene. The CDR3 sequence is CASSLSQGHSGNTIYF. For the CDR3, the DNA is TGTGCCAGCAGCTTATCCCAGGGCCACTCTGGAAACACCATATATTTT.